The 27 T cell receptor beta chains below were found in one sample sequenced in a study of shared clonotypes between healthy human individuals. Measured with immunoSEQ multiplex PCR; TCRdb has only the in-frame clones, and not every one. This table has about a million clones, about 76% appearing once. Source material: memory CD4+ T cells sorted from blood. Subset meaning: CD45RA-negative fraction. The receptor set was obtained from a man aged 18 to 35 in good health.

The V and J genes are TRBV14 and TRBJ2-5; D possibly corresponds to TRBD2 (5 bases). V lost 1 base and J 0 bases, leaving 6 bases between the germline ends. The CDR3 is 14 residues long. The germline CDR1 and CDR2 sequences are SGHDN and FVKESK. The CDR3 loop is CASSQGGNQETQYF. The DNA of the CDR3 is TGTGCCAGCAGCCAAGGAGGGAACCAAGAGACCCAGTACTTC.

V is TRBV18 and J is TRBJ2-3; possible D gene TRBD1, 7 bases. Germline lookup yields CDR1 KGHSH and CDR2 LQKENI. V was shortened by 3 bases and J by 2 bases, with 12 bases between the two germline ends. The CDR3 spans 15 residues. The CDR3 sequence is CASSPPGGYTDTQYF. CDR3 sequence (DNA): TGTGCCAGCTCACCTCCAGGGGGGTACACAGATACGCAGTATTTT.

The chain is built from TRBV10-3 and TRBJ1-4, with TRBD1 matching 7 bases. The CDR3 contains 14 residues. Germline CDR1 and CDR2: ENHRY and SYGVKD. The trim removed 6 bases at V and 3 bases at J, leaving 4 bases unmatched. The CDR3 region is CAISTGESNEKLFF. In nucleotides, the CDR3 is TGTGCCATCAGCACAGGGGAGTCTAATGAAAAACTGTTTTTT.

This clone was seen only a few times. CDR3 nucleotides: TGTGCCACCAGCTCCCGGGTTACGGCTTCACCCCTCCACTTT. It specifies CATSSRVTASPLHF. This chain joins TRBV15 and TRBJ1-6; D not certain. Germline CDR1 reads LNHNV; CDR2 reads YYDKDF (reference sequence). The CDR3 totals 14 residues. Trimming shortened V by 5 bases and J by 9 bases, and 14 bases separated the two germline ends.

Worth noting for this clone: The same CDR3 arises from other DNA sequences in this sample as well. This chain connects TRBV29-1 to TRBJ1-2, with D possibly being TRBD1 (5 bases). The germline V gene has CDR1 SQVTM and CDR2 ANQGSEA. Trimming took 6 bases from V and 2 from J, leaving 10 bases between them. There are 12 residues in the CDR3. CDR3 nucleotide sequence: TGCAGCGTATCCGGGGGGAACTATGGCTACACCTTC. It yields the protein CSVSGGNYGYTF.

This clone occurred once. The gene calls are TRBV29-1 and TRBJ2-1, with TRBD1 identical over 9 bases. The CDR3 is 13 amino acids. Germline assignment: CDR1 SQVTM and CDR2 ANQGSEA. The V and J ends lost 7 bases and 5 bases, in that order; junction bases with no gene match: 6. CDR3 region: CSGGTGLDNEQFF. CDR3 coding DNA: TGCAGCGGGGGGACAGGGCTCGACAATGAGCAGTTCTTC.

The CDR3 protein is CASSLDSLVGTQYF. Here the CDR3 DNA reads TGTGCCAGCAGCTTAGACAGTCTAGTAGGGACCCAGTACTTC. The chain couples TRBV11-2 to TRBJ2-5; D is undetermined. Germline V gene sequence: CDR1 SGHAT, CDR2 FQNNGV. The V gene lost 0 bases and the J gene lost 7 bases, with 12 bases spanning the gap. This CDR3 has 14 residues.

This chain connects TRBV5-1 to TRBJ2-2, with 9 bases aligning to TRBD1. Trimming cost V 0 bases and J 4 bases; bases outside gene matches: 4. Germline values: CDR1 SGHRS, CDR2 YFSETQ. This CDR3 has 16 amino acids. The CDR3: CASSLGDRVITGELFF. CDR3 sequence (DNA): TGCGCCAGCAGCTTGGGGGACAGGGTGATCACCGGGGAGCTGTTTTTT.

This chain connects TRBV28 to TRBJ1-6; D possibly corresponds to TRBD1 (6 bases). Germline V gives CDR1 MDHEN, CDR2 SYDVKM. The CDR3 contains 15 residues. V lost 6 bases and J lost 5, with 14 bases in between. CDR3 nucleotide sequence: TGTGCCAGCAGCCTGAGGGGGGTAAATAATTCACCCCTCCACTTT. Translated: CASSLRGVNNSPLHF.

V is TRBV7-9 and J is TRBJ1-1; D ambiguous. The V end lost 4 bases, the J end lost 4 bases, and 13 bases lay between the germline ends. Germline V lookup: CDR1 SEHNR, CDR2 FQNEAQ (reference sequence). CDR3 length equals 14 residues. The CDR3: CASSSSGWSTEAFF. The CDR3 coding sequence is TGTGCCAGCAGCTCGTCCGGGTGGAGCACTGAAGCTTTCTTT.

The chain's CDR3 is CASSEALSAGSNSPLHF. For the CDR3, the DNA is TGTGCCAGCAGTGAAGCGCTTTCGGCAGGTTCAAATTCACCCCTCCACTTT. The chain links TRBV2 to TRBJ1-6; D unresolved. Germline CDR1 and CDR2: SNHLY and FYNNEI. V lost 0 bases to trimming and J lost 7 bases, with 16 bases between them. The CDR3 has 17 amino acids.

Details on this clone: A clone one base away is much larger, so this may be a read error. The sample contains more than one DNA sequence encoding this CDR3. The chain recombines TRBV5-4 with TRBJ1-1; tentatively, D is TRBD1 (5 bases). Germline CDR1 reads SGHNT; CDR2 reads YYREEE (reference sequence). The CDR3 has 14 amino acids. V lost 0 bases and J lost 1, with 7 bases in between. This CDR3 reads CASSLDRSNTEAFF. DNA for the CDR3: TGTGCCAGCAGCTTGGACAGGTCGAACACTGAAGCTTTCTTT.

A few counts support this clone. Different DNA sequences within this sample yield the same CDR3. V is TRBV2 and J is TRBJ2-7; D gene ambiguous. There are 10 residues in the CDR3. Trimming cost V 6 bases and J 4 bases, with 4 bases left between them. Germline values: CDR1 SNHLY, CDR2 FYNNEI. This CDR3 reads CASRGYEQYF. The DNA for the CDR3 is TGTGCCAGCAGGGGTTACGAGCAGTACTTC.

This clone occurred once. The V and J genes are TRBV11-2 and TRBJ2-7, with no clear D. Germline V gene data show CDR1 as SGHAT and CDR2 as FQNNGV. The V end was cut by 0 bases, the J end by 5 bases, with 14 bases between. There are 15 residues in the CDR3. The chain's CDR3 is CASSLDGLGNDEQYF. As DNA, the CDR3 is TGTGCCAGCAGCTTAGATGGGTTAGGGAACGACGAGCAGTACTTC. Using reference TRBV11-2 and TRBJ2-7 for the parts outside the CDR3, the full variable domain is EAGVAQSPRYKIIEKRQSVAFWCNPISGHATLYWYQQILGQGPKLLIQFQNNGVVDDSQLPKDRFSAERLKGVDSTLKIQPAKLEDSAVYLCASSLDGLGNDEQYFGPGTRLTVT.

V and J are TRBV6-4 and TRBJ2-1, with 7 bases matching TRBD2. In germline, CDR1 is MRHNA, CDR2 SNTAGT. The CDR3 has 15 amino acids. The J segment lost 7 bases and the V segment lost 3 bases, leaving 9 bases of the junction unmatched. DNA for the CDR3: TGTGCCAGCAGTGAATCGGCGGGAGTAACAAATGAGCAGTTCTTC. Translating gives CASSESAGVTNEQFF.

The chain uses TRBV6-1 and TRBJ1-4; TRBD1 matches 9 bases. From germline, CDR1 is MNHNS and CDR2 SASEGT. The CDR3 is made up of 16 amino acids. V was pared by 4 bases and J by 7 bases, with 10 bases of the junction left unmatched. The CDR3 spells CASSAPTGGRGEKLFF. The CDR3 nucleotides are TGTGCCAGCAGTGCGCCCACAGGGGGCCGGGGTGAAAAACTGTTTTTT.

As to this clone: A much more abundant neighbour one base away suggests this may be a read error. J is TRBJ1-5 and V is TRBV30; tentatively, D is TRBD1 (6 bases). The V gene's germline CDR1 is GTSNPN and CDR2 SVGIG (reference sequence). This CDR3 spans 13 amino acids. With 1 base removed from V and 3 bases from J, the gap between germline ends came to 7 bases. This CDR3 reads CAWSGQDNQPQHF. CDR3 nucleotide sequence: TGTGCCTGGAGTGGACAGGACAATCAGCCCCAGCATTTT. The full variable domain, in which reference TRBV30 and TRBJ1-5 provide the parts outside the CDR3, is SQTIHQWPATLVQPVGSPLSLECTVEGTSNPNLYWYRQAAGRGLQLLFYSVGIGQISSEVPQNLSASRPQDRQFILSSKKLLLSDSGFYLCAWSGQDNQPQHFGDGTRLSIL.

This clone has just one count. This chain's CDR3 is CASSEVAGNSPLHF. The CDR3 DNA is TGTGCCAGCAGTGAAGTGGCGGGTAATTCACCCCTCCACTTT. The chain carries TRBV6-4 and TRBJ1-6, with D unclear. CDR1 is MRHNA and CDR2 is SNTAGT in the germline V gene. CDR3 length: 14 residues. V was shortened by 3 bases and J by 6 bases, with 9 bases between the two germline ends.

Regarding this clone: The same CDR3 is also encoded by other DNA sequences in this sample. The genes are TRBV6-5 and TRBJ2-3, with D unresolved. There are 12 residues in the CDR3. Germline CDR1 and CDR2: MNHEY and SVGAGI. V lost 0 bases and J lost 6, with 4 bases in between. CDR3 nucleotides: TGTGCCAGCAGTTACTCAAGGGATACGCAGTATTTT. This sequence encodes CASSYSRDTQYF.

This clone was recorded at least ten times. This chain links TRBV28 with TRBJ2-2, with TRBD1 matching 9 bases. Germline values: CDR1 MDHEN, CDR2 SYDVKM. The CDR3 extends over 16 amino acids. V shed 6 bases, J shed 6 bases, and the junction held 11 bases outside the gene matches. The CDR3, as DNA: TGTGCCAGCAGACCTCCGGGACAGGGTAGCGCCGGGGAGCTGTTTTTT. Its translation is CASRPPGQGSAGELFF.

V is TRBV10-3 and J is TRBJ2-3; 16 positions match TRBD2. The CDR3 runs 17 residues. CDR1 and CDR2 from the germline V gene are ENHRY and SYGVKD. With V trimmed by 5 bases and J by 3 bases, 5 bases remained unmatched. The CDR3 region has the DNA TGTGCCATCAGTTCAGGGACTAGCGGGGGGGCTACAGATACGCAGTATTTT. It yields the protein CAISSGTSGGATDTQYF.

V gene TRBV5-1 combines with J gene TRBJ2-7; maybe TRBD1 (6 bases). Germline V lookup: CDR1 SGHRS, CDR2 YFSETQ. There are 17 residues in the CDR3. The ends were cut back, 3 bases at V and 3 bases at J, with 22 bases in the middle. The chain's CDR3 is CASSWGPGTRTNYEQYF. In DNA form, the CDR3 reads TGCGCCAGCAGCTGGGGGCCAGGAACACGTACCAACTACGAGCAGTACTTC.

The sample holds one count of this clone. The chain has TRBV4-1 and TRBJ2-5; D call uncertain. V shed 4 bases and J shed 5 bases, with 11 bases lying between them. CDR1 and CDR2 (germline): MGHRA, YSYEKL. CDR3 length: 13 residues. CDR3 DNA: TGCGCCAGCAGCCGAGGTCCCCTGGAGACCCAGTACTTC. Translating gives CASSRGPLETQYF.

The rearrangement joins TRBV4-2 to TRBJ2-3, with TRBD2 identical over 8 bases. J gave up 11 bases and V 0 bases, and 4 bases lay outside the gene matches. This CDR3 is built from 13 residues. Germline V gives CDR1 LGHNA, CDR2 YNFKEQ. In DNA, the CDR3 is TGTGCCAGCAGCCAAGAGCCGGGGGGGCGGCAGTATTTT. Amino acid sequence: CASSQEPGGRQYF.

The V and J genes are TRBV7-9 and TRBJ1-1; 8 bases fit TRBD1. Germline V lookup: CDR1 SEHNR, CDR2 FQNEAQ (reference sequence). J was trimmed by 4 bases and V by 5 bases; bases with no gene match: 18. The CDR3 totals 18 residues. The CDR3 bases are TGTGCCAGCAGCCCCGACTTAGACAGGGGTTATGACGGCACTGAAGCTTTCTTT. This encodes CASSPDLDRGYDGTEAFF.

The chain combines TRBV19 with TRBJ1-5; the D gene is possibly TRBD1 (5 bases). Trimming left V 3 bases short and J 2 bases short, with 17 bases between. This CDR3 contains 17 residues. CDR1 and CDR2 (germline): LNHDA, SQIVND (reference sequence). The CDR3 spells CASSIRRGGEGNQPQHF. The CDR3 DNA follows: TGTGCCAGTAGTATCCGTCGGGGAGGGGAGGGCAATCAGCCCCAGCATTTT.

The chain uses TRBV18 and TRBJ2-5; D possibly uses TRBD1 or TRBD2 (5 bases each). The V gene lost 3 bases and the J gene lost 5 bases, with 16 bases spanning the gap. The germline V gene encodes CDR1 KGHSH and CDR2 LQKENI. This CDR3 contains 15 residues. The CDR3 bases are TGTGCCAGCTCACCTTATCTGACCAGGGAGGAGACCCAGTACTTC. Encoded protein: CASSPYLTREETQYF.